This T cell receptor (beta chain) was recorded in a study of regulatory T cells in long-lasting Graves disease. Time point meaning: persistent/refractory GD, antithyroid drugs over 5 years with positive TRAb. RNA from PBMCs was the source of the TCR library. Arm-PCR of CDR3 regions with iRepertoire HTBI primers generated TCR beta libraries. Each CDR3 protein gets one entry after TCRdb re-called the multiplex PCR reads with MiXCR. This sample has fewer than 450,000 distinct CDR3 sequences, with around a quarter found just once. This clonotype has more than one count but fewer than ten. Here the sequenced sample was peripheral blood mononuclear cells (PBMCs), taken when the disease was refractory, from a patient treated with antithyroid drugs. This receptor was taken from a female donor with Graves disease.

Here the CDR3 DNA reads TGTGCCAGCAGTTTGGCCGGGACAGGGGGCCGCGGGGAGCTGTTTTTT. Protein product: CASSLAGTGGRGELFF. The rearrangement joins TRBV28 to TRBJ2-2; TRBD1 aligns across 12 bases. After removal of 3 bases from V and 7 bases from J, the junction contained 6 bases not matched to a gene. The germline V gene encodes CDR1 MDHEN and CDR2 SYDVKM. The CDR3 has 16 amino acids.